These T cell receptor beta chains were read from a single sample in a study of beta chain features in type 1 diabetes. Method: immunoSEQ multiplex PCR; TCRdb's copy keeps in-frame clones and lacks some. The repertoire holds about 240,000 clones, with more than 11% as singletons. Sequencing was performed on naive CD4+ T cells from blood. These receptors originate from a man aged 25-45 years with type 1 diabetes. The CDR3 runs from the conserved cysteine through the conserved F or W. Each record gives: clone size, J gene, V gene, D gene, CDR3 DNA, CDR3 protein. The D gene is left open where the match is weak. The size of a clone is reported for some rows only, either as once, few or many, or as a class for expanded clones.

size: few
J: TRBJ2-3
V: TRBV9
D: TRBD2
DNA: TGTGCCAGCAGCCCGGCGCGGTCTAGCGGGGACACAGATACGCAGTATTTT
CDR3: CASSPARSSGDTDTQYF

size: few
J: TRBJ2-7
V: TRBV5-6
D: .
DNA: TGTGCCAGCAGCTCGGGCCGAGGGAAAAACGAGCAGTACTTC
CDR3: CASSSGRGKNEQYF

size: few
J: TRBJ2-3
V: TRBV6-5
D: .
DNA: TGTGCCAGCAGTTACTCCCCGGGCACAGATACGCAGTATTTT
CDR3: CASSYSPGTDTQYF

size: .
J: TRBJ2-1
V: TRBV30
D: TRBD2
DNA: TGTGCCTGGAGTGTGGGGCTAGCGGGAACCGATGAGCAGTTCTTC
CDR3: CAWSVGLAGTDEQFF

size: .
J: TRBJ1-2
V: TRBV7-9
D: TRBD1
DNA: TGTGCCAGCAGCTACGGGGACAGCAACTATGGCTACACCTTC
CDR3: CASSYGDSNYGYTF

size: .
J: TRBJ2-2
V: TRBV4-1
D: TRBD1
DNA: TGCGCCAGCAGCCAAGGACGACAGGGGGCCAGGAACACCGGGGAGCTGTTTTTT
CDR3: CASSQGRQGARNTGELFF

size: .
J: TRBJ2-7
V: TRBV18
D: .
DNA: TGTGCCAGCTCACCTGGAGTACCATCCTACGAGCAGTACTTC
CDR3: CASSPGVPSYEQYF

size: few
J: TRBJ2-3
V: TRBV11-2
D: .
DNA: TGTGCCAGCAGCTTAGCCGGACACAGATTCACAGATACGCAGTATTTT
CDR3: CASSLAGHRFTDTQYF

size: .
J: TRBJ1-2
V: TRBV25-1
D: .
DNA: TGTGCCAGCAGCTCCCCAGGGGTCCCCTTCTATGGCTACACCTTC
CDR3: CASSSPGVPFYGYTF

size: .
J: TRBJ2-1
V: TRBV5-1
D: TRBD2
DNA: TGCGCCAGCAGCATTAGCGGGACCAACAATGAGCAGTTCTTC
CDR3: CASSISGTNNEQFF

size: few
J: TRBJ2-7
V: TRBV6-1
D: TRBD1
DNA: TGTGCCAGCAGTGAAGAACGGACAGGGCTTATCGAGCAGTACTTC
CDR3: CASSEERTGLIEQYF

size: .
J: TRBJ1-4
V: TRBV27
D: .
DNA: TGTGCCAGCAGCCGAACCACCGTGGGCGAAAAACTGTTTTTT
CDR3: CASSRTTVGEKLFF

size: few
J: TRBJ1-2
V: TRBV10-2
D: TRBD1
DNA: TGCGCCAGCAGTTCGGGACAGGGAAACTACACCTTC
CDR3: CASSSGQGNYTF

size: few
J: TRBJ1-2
V: TRBV19
D: TRBD1
DNA: TGTGCCAGTACCCCTCTCCAGGGGGCAAGGTATGGCTACACCTTC
CDR3: CASTPLQGARYGYTF

size: .
J: TRBJ1-1
V: TRBV5-8
D: TRBD1
DNA: TGTGCCAGCAGCGTGGGACAGTCCTACACTGAAGCTTTCTTT
CDR3: CASSVGQSYTEAFF

size: .
J: TRBJ1-5
V: TRBV7-2
D: TRBD1
DNA: TGTGCCAGCAGCTTAGAGGCAGGGGGTATAGTTCAGCCCCAGCATTTT
CDR3: CASSLEAGGIVQPQHF

size: few
J: TRBJ2-7
V: TRBV9
D: .
DNA: TGTGCCAGCAGCGTTGGCGGAAGCTCCTACGAGCAGTACTTC
CDR3: CASSVGGSSYEQYF

size: few
J: TRBJ2-1
V: TRBV7-2
D: TRBD2
DNA: TGTGCCAGCAGCTTAGGGGGTAGCGGGGCGAGCGGTGAGCAGTTCTTC
CDR3: CASSLGGSGASGEQFF

size: .
J: TRBJ2-4
V: TRBV28
D: .
DNA: TGTGCCAGCAGTGGCTGGCGGTCCAAAAACATTCAGTACTTC
CDR3: CASSGWRSKNIQYF

size: .
J: TRBJ2-7
V: TRBV10-3
D: TRBD2
DNA: TGTGCCACTCGTAGGCGGGAGGACTCCTACGAGCAGTACTTC
CDR3: CATRRREDSYEQYF

size: .
J: TRBJ2-3
V: TRBV7-2
D: .
DNA: TGTGCCAGCAGCCCACGGCGGCGTTTGGCGGATTGGACAGATACGCAGTATTTT
CDR3: CASSPRRRLADWTDTQYF

size: .
J: TRBJ2-1
V: TRBV12-5
D: TRBD2
DNA: TGTGCTAGTGGCCCCCGGGGGGGCGGGGGTGAGCAGTTCTTC
CDR3: CASGPRGGGGEQFF

size: .
J: TRBJ2-7
V: TRBV2
D: TRBD2
DNA: TGTGCCAGCAGTAAAGGCGTGGCTAGCGGTAGCTCCTACGAGCAGTACTTC
CDR3: CASSKGVASGSSYEQYF

size: .
J: TRBJ2-3
V: TRBV7-9
D: TRBD1
DNA: TGTGCCAGCAGCGCAGACAGGGAGTCGTCATATACGCAGTATTTT
CDR3: CASSADRESSYTQYF

size: few
J: TRBJ2-1
V: TRBV29-1
D: .
DNA: TGCAGCGTTGAGGGACCGGGGGCCTACAATGAGCAGTTCTTC
CDR3: CSVEGPGAYNEQFF

size: .
J: TRBJ2-5
V: TRBV2
D: TRBD1
DNA: TGTGCCAGCAGTGAGGACAGGGGGCGTTTTGTCGGGACCCAGTACTTC
CDR3: CASSEDRGRFVGTQYF

size: few
J: TRBJ2-1
V: TRBV11-2
D: .
DNA: TGTGCCAGCAGCTTAAGGGGCTCGGACGGGTACAATGAGCAGTTCTTC
CDR3: CASSLRGSDGYNEQFF

size: .
J: TRBJ2-1
V: TRBV2
D: .
DNA: TGTGCCAGCAGTGACCAGCGTGCCTACAATGAGCAGTTCTTC
CDR3: CASSDQRAYNEQFF

size: .
J: TRBJ2-7
V: TRBV13
D: TRBD2
DNA: TGTGCCAGCAGCTTAAGGCGGGGGAGAGCCTACGAGCAGTACTTC
CDR3: CASSLRRGRAYEQYF

size: few
J: TRBJ2-5
V: TRBV2
D: TRBD1
DNA: TGTGCCATCGACAGGGGGCAAGAGACCCAGTACTTC
CDR3: CAIDRGQETQYF

size: few
J: TRBJ1-1
V: TRBV2
D: TRBD1
DNA: TGTGCCAGCAGTGAGTTTCGACAGGGGACTTCTGAAGCTTTCTTT
CDR3: CASSEFRQGTSEAFF

size: .
J: TRBJ1-4
V: TRBV30
D: .
DNA: TGTGCCTGGAGTGGGAGGACAGATGAAAAACTGTTTTTT
CDR3: CAWSGRTDEKLFF

size: few
J: TRBJ2-5
V: TRBV30
D: TRBD2
DNA: TGTGCCTGGAGTAGAAGCGGGAGTGGGGAGACCCAGTACTTC
CDR3: CAWSRSGSGETQYF

size: once
J: TRBJ2-5
V: TRBV11-1
D: TRBD1
DNA: TGTGCCAGCAGCGCAGGGACAGGGTTTGAAGAGACCCAGTACTTC
CDR3: CASSAGTGFEETQYF

size: .
J: TRBJ1-3
V: TRBV5-1
D: .
DNA: TGCGCCAGCAGCCTGTTAGAGGTAAACTCTGGAAACACCATATATTTT
CDR3: CASSLLEVNSGNTIYF

size: once
J: TRBJ1-1
V: TRBV7-9
D: .
DNA: TGTGCCAGCAGCTCGGGAAGAAGAGCTTTCTTT
CDR3: CASSSGRRAFF

size: few
J: TRBJ2-7
V: TRBV7-8
D: .
DNA: TGTGCCAGCAGCTTAGAATCGCGGGGCTACGAGCAGTACTTC
CDR3: CASSLESRGYEQYF

size: .
J: TRBJ2-1
V: TRBV9
D: TRBD2
DNA: TGTGCCAGCAGCGTAACCCTAGCGGGTAACAATGAGCAGTTCTTC
CDR3: CASSVTLAGNNEQFF

size: .
J: TRBJ1-2
V: TRBV5-1
D: .
DNA: TGCGCCAGCAGCTTCGATCTCACGAGGGCCGGGTATGGCTACACCTTC
CDR3: CASSFDLTRAGYGYTF

size: few
J: TRBJ1-2
V: TRBV6-5
D: .
DNA: TGTGCCAGCAGTTACTCCTTGACAGGCCCCCCCACCTTC
CDR3: CASSYSLTGPPTF

size: few
J: TRBJ2-7
V: TRBV6-5
D: .
DNA: TGTGCCAGCAGTTACTCACAGGGCCCCTACGAGCAGTACTTC
CDR3: CASSYSQGPYEQYF

size: .
J: TRBJ1-5
V: TRBV29-1
D: TRBD1
DNA: TGCAGCGTGGGACAGGGGATCAATCAGCCCCAGCATTTT
CDR3: CSVGQGINQPQHF

size: .
J: TRBJ1-5
V: TRBV2
D: TRBD1
DNA: TGTGCCAGCAGCGGGACAGGGACGGGACAGCCCCAGCATTTT
CDR3: CASSGTGTGQPQHF

size: few
J: TRBJ2-1
V: TRBV23-1
D: TRBD1
DNA: TGCGCCAGCCCGGGCGGGACAGGGCCTTGCAATGAGCAGTTCTTC
CDR3: CASPGGTGPCNEQFF

size: few
J: TRBJ2-2
V: TRBV25-1
D: .
DNA: TGTGCCAGCAGTGAACGAAGCGGGCCTAACACCGGGGAGCTGTTTTTT
CDR3: CASSERSGPNTGELFF

size: .
J: TRBJ1-3
V: TRBV30
D: TRBD1
DNA: TGTGCCGGCGTATCAGGGGGCCCTTTATATTTT
CDR3: CAGVSGGPLYF

size: few
J: TRBJ2-7
V: TRBV6-5
D: .
DNA: TGTGCCAGCAGTTACATCGGCGGTTCCTACGAGCAGTACTTC
CDR3: CASSYIGGSYEQYF

size: .
J: TRBJ2-7
V: TRBV6-1
D: TRBD1
DNA: TGTGCCAGCAGTGGAACGACAGGGTTCGAGCAGTACTTC
CDR3: CASSGTTGFEQYF

size: .
J: TRBJ2-2
V: TRBV2
D: TRBD1
DNA: TGTGCCAGCAGTCGAGACAGGGGGAAGGGCACCGGGGAGCTGTTTTTT
CDR3: CASSRDRGKGTGELFF

size: few
J: TRBJ2-7
V: TRBV27
D: TRBD2
DNA: TGTGCCAGCAGTCCGGATCGGACTAGCGGGATCTACGAGCAGTACTTC
CDR3: CASSPDRTSGIYEQYF

size: .
J: TRBJ2-7
V: TRBV7-9
D: .
DNA: TGTGCCAGCAGCCAAGGGACAAACACTTACGAGCAGTACTTC
CDR3: CASSQGTNTYEQYF

size: few
J: TRBJ1-1
V: TRBV18
D: .
DNA: TGTGCCAGCTCAGAAAGGAGGGGCGGGAACACTGAAGCTTTCTTT
CDR3: CASSERRGGNTEAFF

size: .
J: TRBJ2-7
V: TRBV5-1
D: TRBD1
DNA: TGCGCCAGCAGCTTGGACAGGGGAGCCTACGAGCAGTACTTC
CDR3: CASSLDRGAYEQYF

size: few
J: TRBJ1-4
V: TRBV5-4
D: TRBD1
DNA: TGTGCCAGCAGCCGGGACAGGGGAAAAGAAAAACTGTTTTTT
CDR3: CASSRDRGKEKLFF

size: few
J: TRBJ2-3
V: TRBV2
D: .
DNA: TGTGCCAGCAACGCGGACACAGATACGCAGTATTTT
CDR3: CASNADTDTQYF

size: .
J: TRBJ2-2
V: TRBV29-1
D: .
DNA: TGCAGCGTTGTACTCGTCCGGAACACCGGGGAGCTGTTTTTT
CDR3: CSVVLVRNTGELFF

size: .
J: TRBJ2-1
V: TRBV7-9
D: TRBD2
DNA: TGTGCCAGCAGCCAGGCGGGAGGTTCTTACAATGAGCAGTTCTTC
CDR3: CASSQAGGSYNEQFF

size: .
J: TRBJ2-5
V: TRBV19
D: TRBD2
DNA: TGTGCCAGTAACGGGAGGGGGGAGACCCAGTACTTC
CDR3: CASNGRGETQYF

size: .
J: TRBJ1-2
V: TRBV7-9
D: TRBD1
DNA: TGTGCCAGCAGCCGCCGTGACAGGGAAAACTATGGCTACACCTTC
CDR3: CASSRRDRENYGYTF